One and the same sample provided the 10 T cell receptor beta chains below, sequenced in a study of beta chain features in type 1 diabetes. Study-wide results and caveats: Type 1 diabetes patients had TCRB CDR3s that were shorter (moderately but significantly so) in all four CD4+ subsets.

These TCRs' antigens remain unknown. The entirety of the isolated RNA underwent reverse transcription, so expressed TCRB transcripts were sequenced. Only in-frame clones appear in the TCRdb table, and some are missing; sequencing was by immunoSEQ multiplex PCR. The sample lists a few hundred thousand clones, 13% occurring once. The specimen sequenced was naive CD4+ T cells from blood. These TCRs come from a woman under 30 with type 1 diabetes.

This clone was recorded once. The chain uses TRBV27 and TRBJ2-1; a possible D gene is TRBD1 (6 bases). Trimming took off 5 bases at V and 1 base at J, with 15 bases between the two ends. The germline V gene has CDR1 MNHEY and CDR2 SMNVEV (reference sequence). This CDR3 comprises 16 residues. CDR3 sequence: CASSRVQGLSYNEQFF. Written as DNA, the CDR3 is TGTGCCAGCAGTCGCGTACAGGGCCTGTCCTACAATGAGCAGTTCTTC.

Only a few counts were recorded for this clone. The J gene is TRBJ1-1, the V gene TRBV25-1; TRBD1 might be the D (6 bases). Germline V gene lookup returns CDR1 MGHDK and CDR2 SYGVNS. The CDR3 is made up of 15 amino acids. V was cut by 6 bases and J by 5 bases, with 19 bases left in between. CDR3 protein: CASSTPGQVRTEAFF. The CDR3 DNA is TGTGCCAGCAGCACTCCGGGACAAGTTAGGACTGAAGCTTTCTTT.

This chain connects TRBV27 to TRBJ1-2; D uncertain. The CDR3 contains 14 residues. Trimming cost V 4 bases and J 8 bases, with 17 bases left between them. Germline V gives CDR1 MNHEY, CDR2 SMNVEV (reference sequence). The CDR3 DNA sequence: TGTGCCAGCAGTTACGGAAAGGGCGCGGGGGGCTACACCTTC. Translating it yields CASSYGKGAGGYTF.

This clone came up a few times. The same CDR3 arises from other DNA sequences in this sample as well. The rearrangement uses TRBV7-9 and TRBJ2-7; no clear D gene. CDR1 SEHNR and CDR2 FQNEAQ come from the germline V gene (reference sequence). V lost 4 bases, J lost 4 bases, and 8 bases lay in between. The length of the CDR3 is 12 residues. The CDR3 DNA is TGTGCCAGCAGCTCCCCGTTTTACGAGCAGTACTTC. Protein product: CASSSPFYEQYF.

This clone was counted between two and nine times. The rearrangement joins TRBV29-1 to TRBJ2-7; TRBD1 agrees at 7 bases. CDR3 length equals 13 residues. V was clipped by 1 base and J by 4 bases; unmatched bases: 4. CDR1 SQVTM and CDR2 ANQGSEA come from the germline V gene. CDR3 protein: CSVEGTGLYEQYF. The CDR3 nucleotides are TGCAGCGTTGAAGGGACAGGATTGTACGAGCAGTACTTC.

V gene TRBV11-2 combines with J gene TRBJ2-2; 8 bases align to TRBD2. The CDR3 length is 14 residues. CDR1 is SGHAT, CDR2 FQNNGV, per germline. J was trimmed by 3 bases and V by 5 bases; bases with no gene match: 2. The CDR3 DNA reads TGTGCCAGCAGCCCGGGGGGGGACACCGGGGAGCTGTTTTTT. Translating gives CASSPGGDTGELFF.

V and J are TRBV18 and TRBJ1-5; the D gene is possibly TRBD1 (6 bases). CDR1 and CDR2 from the germline V gene are KGHSH and LQKENI. The CDR3 is made up of 15 amino acids. Between the trimmed V and J ends, which lost 3 bases and 0 bases, there was a span of 9 bases. As DNA, the CDR3 is TGTGCCAGCTCACCCGGACAGATTAGCAATCAGCCCCAGCATTTT. Protein product: CASSPGQISNQPQHF.

The chain combines TRBV30 with TRBJ1-3, with D perhaps TRBD1 (5 bases). The length of the CDR3 is 17 residues. Germline values: CDR1 GTSNPN, CDR2 SVGIG (reference sequence). V was pared by 4 bases and J by 0 bases, with 19 bases between. CDR3 sequence: CAWTKGSDTRSGNTIYF. In nucleotides, the CDR3 is TGTGCCTGGACGAAGGGGTCGGACACCCGCTCTGGAAACACCATATATTTT.

The CDR3 nucleotides are TGCGCCAGCAGCTTTGGGCCGTCGAACACTGAAGCTTTCTTT. It codes for CASSFGPSNTEAFF. V usage is TRBV5-1 and J usage is TRBJ1-1; no clear D gene. The length of the CDR3 is 14 residues. The V end lost 2 bases, the J end lost 1 base, and 9 bases lay between the germline ends. Germline CDR1 and CDR2: SGHRS and YFSETQ.

The genes are TRBV9 and TRBJ2-7; 7 bases are shared with TRBD1. Trimming cost V 5 bases and J 6 bases; bases outside gene matches: 5. The length of the CDR3 is 12 residues. Germline V gene sequence: CDR1 SGDLS, CDR2 YYNGEE. Here the CDR3 reads CASSATGVEQYF. CDR3 nucleotide sequence: TGTGCCAGCAGTGCTACAGGGGTCGAGCAGTACTTC.